What follows describes a single T cell receptor (beta chain). Its recognized antigen is unknown. No quality values exist for individual bases; no much larger clone is one base distant. V was cut back by 5 bases and J by 4 bases, leaving a gap of 19 bases between them. The cysteine opens and the phenylalanine closes a CDR3 of 15 amino acids. Only the CDR3 part of the read is kept: 45 bases, read in frame from the first base. For CDR1 and CDR2, the germline V gene (reference sequence) lists DFQATT and SNEGSKA. This sample was included in a study of molecular identifiers for immune sequencing clone quantification (dated by TCRdb to the late 2010s). Background for the entire study: In a replicate experiment, RNA from roughly 21,000 or 96,000 naive CD8 T cells was split into five aliquots, four of which were sequenced. This methods study used CD8 T cells to benchmark TCR RNA copy counting and molecular-identifier clustering-based TCR repertoire sequencing (MIDCIRS).

Libraries were built with PCR. This sample was sequenced with a NextSeq 500. Bulk TCR libraries were generated as previously described, with the TCR primers listed in Table S5 used. The Qiagen AllPrep DNA/RNA kit was used to purify total RNA. Before analysis, reads from multiple sequencing runs of one library were combined. As for how the authors treated the data: Reads were retained only if the reads had an exact TCR constant sequence, and the retained reads were trimmed to 150 nt and grouped according to their 12-nt molecular barcodes. Reads inside each barcode group were sub-clustered using a 15% Levenshtein threshold, and a quality-weighted consensus sequence was constructed for each RNA molecule. Non-functional sequences were removed, as were lower-count sequences one edit away from another. Barcode sub-clusters with fewer than 20% of the maximum read count were removed, based on fitting two negative binomial distributions. The public sequencing data were trimmed at Q25 with fastp and processed into clonotypes with MiXCR by TCRdb, which kept only in-frame beta chains. Each entry is one CDR3 protein sequence, shown with its most common DNA and genes. The V and J calls here are based on TCRdb, not the publication. Present in this sample are some 680,000 distinct CDR3 sequences, about 25% of which were seen just once. About 0.78% of the sample comes from the top ten.

Naive CD8 T cell libraries were made from around 18,000 to 910,000 sorted cells using 10%, 30% or 50% of purified RNA. Naive CD8 T cells were FACS-sorted as CD8+CD4-CCR7+CD45RA+ on a BD FACSAria II into RLT Plus buffer. Around 10 TCR copies' worth of Jurkat RNA were spiked into roughly 18,000-1,000,000 naive CD8 T cell samples to test detection sensitivity. CD8 T cells were enriched using RosetteSep CD8+ T Cell Enrichment Cocktail and Ficoll-Paque, and the enriched cells then underwent ACK red cell lysis. Overall study outcomes, separate from this receptor: Modeling indicated about 3.1 TCR RNA copies recovered per cell, compared with 7.5 to 10 by digital PCR, which implies a capture efficiency of about 27%. Highly expanded clone sizes could be underestimated if identical TCR molecules share a barcode. In CMV-specific effector cells, clones with more than 20 RNA copies contained over 99% of molecules, whereas in naive cells such clones contained under 1% of molecules. Spiked-in Jurkat TCR RNA (around eleven copies' worth), which is not part of the donor repertoire, was contained in the naive libraries. Without barcode sub-clustering, chimeric consensus sequences inflated TCR diversity; chimeras reached as high as 47%. Spiked-in Jurkat TCR RNA equal to a single cell's worth was reported to be detectable even within 1,100,000 naive CD8 T cells.

Recombination joined TRBV20-1 with TRBJ2-3; D gene: possibly TRBD1, on 5 matching bases. The clonotype originates from a human donor in good health. Some libraries in this study had Jurkat cell RNA spiked in. Material: naive CD8+ T cells from blood, with Jurkat cell RNA spiked in. In light of the paper, this sample's cell subset or site label describes: FACS-sorted CD8+CD4-CCR7+CD45RA+ naive T cells. The bases are TGCAGTGCTCCCCTGTCTCAGGGTTGGGCAGATACGCAGTATTTT. It translates to CSAPLSQGWADTQYF.